This TCR beta chain was sequenced for a study of T-cell memory formation after mild COVID-19. Study summary: There were largely donor-specific TCR clusters.

With constant-segment primers, 5'RACE yielded cDNA libraries of TCR alpha and TCR beta that carried sample barcodes and UMIs. From the 5' RACE reads, TCRdb called clonotypes with MiXCR, one entry per CDR3 protein. Found here are 150,000 to 200,000 distinct CDR3 sequences, roughly 14% of them singletons; the top ten hold 13% to 15%. The CDR3 spans 13 residues. The trim removed 7 bases at V and 3 bases at J, leaving 5 bases unmatched. In germline, CDR1 is MNHEY, CDR2 SVGAGI. Study-wide results and caveats: Later expanders leaned CD4+, whereas day 15 to 85 contracting clones were balanced CD4/CD8. Those CD4+ clones that contracted were mainly in CM and EM (CD8+ ones in EMRA).

This clonotype was counted between two and nine times. Its antigen is not known. The sample comprised PBMCs or a T cell subset sorted from them (not recorded which). This receptor was obtained from an adult woman who had mild COVID-19 (a few samples of this study predate the infection). Cell type and time point are not known. V usage is TRBV6-5 and J usage is TRBJ1-2; the match to TRBD1 covers 7 bases. The CDR3 sequence is CASTPGQDYGYTF. The CDR3 DNA reads TGTGCCAGCACCCCCGGACAGGACTATGGCTACACCTTC.